These T cell receptor beta chains were read from a single sample in a study of CD4 T cells in relation to SARS-CoV-2 and coronaviruses. TCRdb keeps only in-frame clones here, not all; method: immunoSEQ multiplex PCR. The sample holds under 65,000 clones, roughly 88% seen once. Sample: memory CD4+ T cells from PBMCs. These receptors all come from a human donor in good health. CDR3s include the opening cysteine and the closing phenylalanine or tryptophan. A D gene is named only where the DNA matches it firmly. For some rows the clone size is stated as once, few or many, or as a class when expanded; others skip it.

>TRBJ1-5|TRBV6-1|TRBD1|-
CASSEGSRGGNQPQHF
TGTGCCAGCAGTGAAGGGAGCAGGGGGGGCAATCAGCCCCAGCATTTT
>TRBJ2-7|TRBV5-1|TRBD2|-
CASSPMTSGIPYEQYF
TGCGCCAGCAGCCCAATGACTAGCGGGATTCCATACGAGCAGTACTTC
>TRBJ1-2|TRBV5-6|TRBD1|-
CASSLAQGVGYTF
TGTGCCAGCAGCTTGGCACAGGGGGTAGGCTACACCTTC
>TRBJ2-7|TRBV28|-|-
CASSSNPTTGHSGEQYF
TGTGCCAGCAGTTCAAACCCAACCACAGGGCATAGTGGCGAGCAGTACTTC
>TRBJ1-3|TRBV3-1/TRBV3-2|TRBD1|-
CASTRGQDGNTIYF
TGTGCCAGCACCCGAGGACAGGATGGAAACACCATATATTTT
>TRBJ2-7|TRBV19|TRBD2|-
CASSLLAGFSYEQYF
TGTGCCAGTAGTCTACTAGCGGGATTCTCCTACGAGCAGTACTTC
>TRBJ2-7|TRBV10-2|TRBD1|-
CASSESRGSEQYF
TGCGCCAGCAGTGAAAGCAGGGGGAGCGAGCAGTACTTC
>TRBJ2-7|TRBV7-9|TRBD1|-
CASSLGRTGIGEQYF
TGTGCCAGCAGCTTAGGCCGGACAGGAATCGGCGAGCAGTACTTC
>TRBJ2-1|TRBV9|-|-
CASSSTGAVDYNEQFF
TGTGCCAGCAGCTCCACAGGAGCGGTTGATTACAATGAGCAGTTCTTC
>TRBJ2-1|TRBV3-1/TRBV3-2|TRBD2|few
CASSAGTSLNEQFF
TGTGCCAGCAGCGCCGGGACTAGCCTCAATGAGCAGTTCTTC
>TRBJ2-7|TRBV6-5|-|-
CASSYAAGSYEQYF
TGTGCCAGCAGTTACGCGGCGGGGAGCTACGAGCAGTACTTC
>TRBJ2-5|TRBV6-5|-|-
CASKERGRQETQYF
TGTGCCAGCAAGGAGCGAGGTCGCCAAGAGACCCAGTACTTC
>TRBJ1-2|TRBV30|-|-
CACPGRTSNYGYTF
TGTGCCTGTCCCGGACGGACCTCTAACTATGGCTACACCTTC
>TRBJ2-7|TRBV5-1|-|-
CASRFGPDNTYEQYF
TGCGCCAGCAGGTTTGGGCCGGACAACACCTACGAGCAGTACTTC
>TRBJ1-2|TRBV6-5|TRBD1|once
CASRGTVNYGYTF
TGTGCCAGCAGGGGGACAGTTAACTATGGCTACACCTTC
>TRBJ2-7|TRBV4-1|TRBD2|-
CASSPTSSGIRSYEQYF
TGCGCTAGCAGCCCAACCTCTAGCGGGATCCGATCCTACGAGCAGTACTTC
>TRBJ2-1|TRBV30|TRBD2|-
CAWCRLAGSRNEQFF
TGTGCCTGGTGCAGACTAGCGGGGAGCCGGAATGAGCAGTTCTTC
>TRBJ2-6|TRBV5-1|TRBD1|-
CASSYSGQRSGANVLTF
TGCGCCAGCAGCTACTCGGGACAGCGCTCTGGGGCCAACGTCCTGACTTTC
>TRBJ2-6|TRBV16|TRBD1|-
CASSHFPGIGGGSGANVLTF
TGTGCCAGCAGCCATTTCCCCGGGATAGGGGGCGGCTCTGGGGCCAACGTCCTGACTTTC
>TRBJ1-6|TRBV2|-|-
CASKVTDGQSSPLHF
TGTGCCAGCAAGGTAACGGACGGCCAAAGTTCACCCCTCCACTTT
>TRBJ2-5|TRBV18|TRBD1|-
CASSPPPGQGETQYF
TGTGCCAGCTCACCACCGCCGGGACAGGGTGAGACCCAGTACTTC
>TRBJ2-7|TRBV4-2|TRBD1|few
CASSQRTGFSYEQYF
TGTGCCAGCAGCCAACGGACAGGGTTCTCCTACGAGCAGTACTTC
>TRBJ2-1|TRBV19|TRBD2|few
CASSPSGLAGGRYNEQFF
TGTGCCAGTAGTCCGTCCGGGCTAGCGGGAGGCCGCTACAATGAGCAGTTCTTC
>TRBJ2-6|TRBV5-5|-|-
CASSPDIPTGANVLTF
TGTGCCAGCAGCCCGGATATCCCTACTGGGGCCAACGTCCTGACTTTC
>TRBJ2-2|TRBV11-2|-|-
CASSLVDTGELFF
TGTGCCAGCAGCTTAGTGGACACCGGGGAGCTGTTTTTT
>TRBJ2-1|TRBV7-9|TRBD2|-
CASSSWTSRNEQFF
TGTGCCAGCAGCTCTTGGACTAGCAGGAATGAGCAGTTCTTC
>TRBJ2-2|TRBV11-2|-|-
CASSPGRGSGELFF
TGTGCCAGCAGCCCTGGTCGGGGATCCGGGGAGCTGTTTTTT
>TRBJ2-1|TRBV28|TRBD1|-
CASITDRGGEQFF
TGTGCCAGCATTACGGACAGGGGGGGTGAGCAGTTCTTC
>TRBJ1-5|TRBV3-1/TRBV3-2|-|-
CASSRDRNQPQHF
TGTGCCAGCAGCCGAGACAGGAATCAGCCCCAGCATTTT
>TRBJ2-4|TRBV12-2|-|-
CASRLVTGQRTIAKNIQYF
TGTGCAAGTCGCTTAGTCACGGGACAGAGGACAATAGCCAAAAACATTCAGTACTTC
>TRBJ2-7|TRBV6-5|-|medium-sized
CASSYGFPPRTAQYF
TGTGCCAGCAGTTACGGGTTTCCCCCCCGTACTGCGCAGTACTTC
>TRBJ2-2|TRBV4-2|TRBD2|-
CASSQDVQAGVGTGELFF
TGTGCCAGCAGCCAAGATGTCCAAGCGGGAGTGGGTACCGGGGAGCTGTTTTTT
>TRBJ2-6|TRBV19|TRBD2|-
CASSIDRTSGRLGANVLTF
TGTGCCAGTAGTATAGATAGGACTAGCGGGAGACTTGGGGCCAACGTCCTGACTTTC
>TRBJ1-5|TRBV18|-|-
CASSPSTGPDQPQHF
TGTGCCAGCTCACCCAGCACAGGTCCGGATCAGCCCCAGCATTTT
>TRBJ2-2|TRBV2|-|-
CASISTGRLFF
TGTGCCAGCATATCCACAGGGAGGCTGTTTTTT
>TRBJ2-3|TRBV2|-|-
CASKNLIISTDTQYF
TGTGCCAGCAAAAATCTAATAATTAGCACAGATACGCAGTATTTT
>TRBJ2-5|TRBV5-1|TRBD1|-
CASSSWDRDQETQYF
TGCGCCAGCAGCTCCTGGGACAGGGACCAAGAGACCCAGTACTTC
>TRBJ1-1|TRBV4-1|-|-
CASSQDQNRVNTEAFF
TGCGCCAGCAGCCAAGATCAGAACAGGGTGAACACTGAAGCTTTCTTT
>TRBJ2-3|TRBV11-2|TRBD2|-
CASSRGTSGHKQGTDTQYF
TGTGCCAGCAGCCGAGGGACTAGCGGACATAAACAAGGCACAGATACGCAGTATTTT
>TRBJ2-2|TRBV25-1|TRBD2|-
CASSGLAGGPNTGELFF
TGTGCCAGCAGTGGACTAGCGGGAGGGCCCAACACCGGGGAGCTGTTTTTT
>TRBJ2-7|TRBV19|-|-
CASSPTGGPPNEQYF
TGTGCCAGTAGCCCAACTGGAGGGCCCCCGAACGAGCAGTACTTC
>TRBJ2-2|TRBV28|-|-
CASSPTRPNTGELFF
TGTGCCAGCAGCCCGACAAGGCCCAACACCGGGGAGCTGTTTTTT
>TRBJ2-5|TRBV25-1|TRBD1|-
CASSPDRVFAETQYF
TGTGCCAGCAGTCCCGACAGGGTCTTTGCGGAGACCCAGTACTTC
>TRBJ1-3|TRBV5-1|-|once
CASSLDGGAGNTIYF
TGCGCCAGCAGCTTGGACGGGGGGGCTGGAAACACCATATATTTT
>TRBJ2-7|TRBV19|TRBD1|few
CASSLLTPGGLSNEQYF
TGTGCCAGTAGTCTTCTAACCCCAGGGGGCTTGAGCAACGAGCAGTACTTC
>TRBJ1-1|TRBV18|TRBD1|-
CASSLPGGQGLNTEAFF
TGTGCCAGCTCACTCCCCGGGGGACAGGGGTTGAACACTGAAGCTTTCTTT
>TRBJ2-3|TRBV6-2/TRBV6-3|TRBD1|-
CASSTYHSGTANTDTQYF
TGTGCCAGCAGCACGTATCATTCCGGGACAGCGAACACAGATACGCAGTATTTT
>TRBJ2-7|TRBV3-1/TRBV3-2|TRBD2|-
CASSPAPFLSGSSYEQYF
TGTGCCAGCAGCCCAGCGCCCTTCCTTAGCGGGAGCTCCTACGAGCAGTACTTC
>TRBJ2-7|TRBV24-1|-|-
CATQPGSVSNEQYF
TGTGCCACCCAACCCGGGAGCGTTTCGAATGAGCAGTACTTC
>TRBJ2-7|TRBV7-9|TRBD1|-
CASRGTGKTYEQYF
TGTGCCAGCAGGGGGACAGGGAAGACCTACGAGCAGTACTTC
>TRBJ2-5|TRBV27|TRBD1|-
CASSLRRDRVQETQYF
TGTGCCAGCAGTTTACGAAGGGACAGAGTGCAAGAGACCCAGTACTTC
>TRBJ1-2|TRBV3-1/TRBV3-2|TRBD1|-
CASSYADRGAYGYTF
TGTGCCAGCAGCTATGCGGACAGGGGAGCGTATGGCTACACCTTC
>TRBJ2-7|TRBV18|TRBD2|-
CASSPSLGLAMAEQYF
TGTGCCAGCTCACCATCTTTGGGACTAGCGATGGCCGAGCAGTACTTC
>TRBJ1-6|TRBV28|TRBD1|-
CASSTSGQGAGPPLHF
TGTGCCAGCAGTACGAGCGGACAGGGGGCTGGTCCACCCCTCCACTTT
>TRBJ1-2|TRBV20-1|TRBD1|once
CSASRTGSANYGYTF
TGCAGTGCTAGTCGGACAGGGAGTGCCAACTATGGCTACACCTTC
>TRBJ1-1|TRBV12-3/TRBV12-4|-|-
CASSRQRSEAFF
TGTGCCAGTTCGAGGCAGAGATCTGAAGCTTTCTTT
>TRBJ2-2|TRBV24-1|TRBD2|-
CATSDLLGLATNTGELFF
TGTGCCACCAGTGATTTATTAGGACTAGCGACCAACACCGGGGAGCTGTTTTTT
>TRBJ2-7|TRBV27|TRBD2|-
CASRIGLAGRMYEQYF
TGTGCCAGCAGGATTGGGCTAGCGGGACGAATGTACGAGCAGTACTTC
>TRBJ2-3|TRBV19|TRBD1|-
CASSIVVGTGTDTQYF
TGTGCCAGTAGTATAGTGGTCGGGACAGGGACAGATACGCAGTATTTT